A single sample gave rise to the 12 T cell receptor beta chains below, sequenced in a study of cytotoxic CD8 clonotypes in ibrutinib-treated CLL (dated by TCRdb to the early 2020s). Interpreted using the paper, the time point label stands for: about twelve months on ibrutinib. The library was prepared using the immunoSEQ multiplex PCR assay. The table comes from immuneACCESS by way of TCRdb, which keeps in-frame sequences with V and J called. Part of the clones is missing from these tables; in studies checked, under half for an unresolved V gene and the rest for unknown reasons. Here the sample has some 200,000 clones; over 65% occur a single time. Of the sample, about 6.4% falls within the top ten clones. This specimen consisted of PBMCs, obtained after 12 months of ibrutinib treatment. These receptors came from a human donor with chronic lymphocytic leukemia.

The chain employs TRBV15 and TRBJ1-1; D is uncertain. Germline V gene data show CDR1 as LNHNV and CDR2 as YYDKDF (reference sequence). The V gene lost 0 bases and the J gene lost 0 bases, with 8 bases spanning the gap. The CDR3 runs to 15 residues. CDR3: CATSREKNLNTEAFF. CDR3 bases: TGTGCCACCAGCAGAGAAAAGAATTTGAACACTGAAGCTTTCTTT. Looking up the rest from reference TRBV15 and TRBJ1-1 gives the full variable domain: DAMVIQNPRYQVTQFGKPVTLSCSQTLNHNVMYWYQQKSSQAPKLLFHYYDKDFNNEADTPDNFQSRRPNTSFCFLDIRSPGLGDTAMYLCATSREKNLNTEAFFGQGTRLTVV.

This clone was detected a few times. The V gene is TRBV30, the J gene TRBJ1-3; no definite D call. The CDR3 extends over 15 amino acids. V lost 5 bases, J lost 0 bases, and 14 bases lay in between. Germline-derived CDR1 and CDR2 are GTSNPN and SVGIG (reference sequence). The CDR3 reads CAWLNGVRSGNTIYF. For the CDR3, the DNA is TGTGCCTGGTTAAATGGAGTCCGCTCTGGAAACACCATATATTTT.

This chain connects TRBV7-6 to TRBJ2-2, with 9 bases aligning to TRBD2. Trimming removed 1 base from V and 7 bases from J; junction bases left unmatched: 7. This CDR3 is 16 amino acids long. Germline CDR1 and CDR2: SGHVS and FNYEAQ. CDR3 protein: CASSLGPTSGGGELFF. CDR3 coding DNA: TGTGCCAGCAGCTTAGGCCCGACTAGCGGTGGCGGGGAGCTGTTTTTT.

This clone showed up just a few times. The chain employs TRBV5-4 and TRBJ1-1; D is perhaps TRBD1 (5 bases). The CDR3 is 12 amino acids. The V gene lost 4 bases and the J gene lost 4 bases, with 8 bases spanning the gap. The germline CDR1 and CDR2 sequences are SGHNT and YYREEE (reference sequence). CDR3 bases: TGTGCCAGCAGCACCAGGGTCACTGAAGCTTTCTTT. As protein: CASSTRVTEAFF.

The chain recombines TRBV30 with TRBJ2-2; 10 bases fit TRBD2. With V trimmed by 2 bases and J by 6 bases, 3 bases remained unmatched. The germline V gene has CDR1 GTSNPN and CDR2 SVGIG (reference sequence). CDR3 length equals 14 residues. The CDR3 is CAWSLLAGSGELFF. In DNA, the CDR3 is TGTGCCTGGAGTCTACTAGCGGGGTCCGGGGAGCTGTTTTTT. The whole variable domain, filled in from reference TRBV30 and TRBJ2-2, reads SQTIHQWPATLVQPVGSPLSLECTVEGTSNPNLYWYRQAAGRGLQLLFYSVGIGQISSEVPQNLSASRPQDRQFILSSKKLLLSDSGFYLCAWSLLAGSGELFFGEGSRLTVL.

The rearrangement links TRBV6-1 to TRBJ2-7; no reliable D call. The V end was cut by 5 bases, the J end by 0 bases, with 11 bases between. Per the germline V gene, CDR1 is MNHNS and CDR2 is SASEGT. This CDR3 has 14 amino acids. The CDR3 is CASSLTQISYEQYF. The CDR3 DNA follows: TGTGCCAGCAGTCTAACACAGATCTCCTACGAGCAGTACTTC.

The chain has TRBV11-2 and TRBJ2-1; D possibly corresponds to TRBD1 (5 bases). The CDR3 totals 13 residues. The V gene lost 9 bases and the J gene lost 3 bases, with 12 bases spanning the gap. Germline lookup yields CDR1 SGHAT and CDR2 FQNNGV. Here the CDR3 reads CASQGPLYNEQFF. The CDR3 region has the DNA TGTGCCAGTCAGGGCCCCCTCTACAATGAGCAGTTCTTC.

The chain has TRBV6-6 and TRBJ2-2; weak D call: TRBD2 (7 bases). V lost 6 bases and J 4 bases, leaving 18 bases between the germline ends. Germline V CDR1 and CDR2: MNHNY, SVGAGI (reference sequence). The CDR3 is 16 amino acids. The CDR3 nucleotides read TGTGCCAGCAGGCCCCTCAGGGGCGGGAGCACCGGGGAGCTGTTTTTT. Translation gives CASRPLRGGSTGELFF.

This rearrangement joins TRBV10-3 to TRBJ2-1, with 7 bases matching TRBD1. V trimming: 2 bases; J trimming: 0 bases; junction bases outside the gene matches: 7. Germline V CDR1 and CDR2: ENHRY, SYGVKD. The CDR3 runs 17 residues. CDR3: CAISELKGASSYNEQFF. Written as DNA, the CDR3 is TGTGCCATCAGTGAGCTTAAGGGGGCCAGCTCCTACAATGAGCAGTTCTTC.

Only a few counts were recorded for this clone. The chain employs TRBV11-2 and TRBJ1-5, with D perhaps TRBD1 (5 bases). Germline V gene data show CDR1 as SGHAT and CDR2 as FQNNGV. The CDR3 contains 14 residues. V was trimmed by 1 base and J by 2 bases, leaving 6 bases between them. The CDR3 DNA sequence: TGTGCCAGCAGCTTAGGCAGGGGCAATCAGCCCCAGCATTTT. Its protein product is CASSLGRGNQPQHF.

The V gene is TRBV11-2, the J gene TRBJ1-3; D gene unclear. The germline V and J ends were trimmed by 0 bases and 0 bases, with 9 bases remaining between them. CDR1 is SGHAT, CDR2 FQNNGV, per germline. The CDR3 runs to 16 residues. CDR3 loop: CASSLEAGPSGNTIYF. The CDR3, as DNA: TGTGCCAGCAGCTTAGAGGCAGGCCCCTCTGGAAACACCATATATTTT.

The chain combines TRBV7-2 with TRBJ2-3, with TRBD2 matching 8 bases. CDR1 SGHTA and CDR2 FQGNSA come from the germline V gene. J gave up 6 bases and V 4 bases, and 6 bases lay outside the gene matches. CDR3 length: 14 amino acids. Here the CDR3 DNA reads TGTGCCAGCAGCTATAGCGGGGCCGGGGATACGCAGTATTTT. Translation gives CASSYSGAGDTQYF. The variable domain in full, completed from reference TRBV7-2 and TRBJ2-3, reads GAGVSQSPSNKVTEKGKDVELRCDPISGHTALYWYRQSLGQGLEFLIYFQGNSAPDKSGLPSDRFSAERTGGSVSTLTIQRTQQEDSAVYLCASSYSGAGDTQYFGPGTRLTVL.